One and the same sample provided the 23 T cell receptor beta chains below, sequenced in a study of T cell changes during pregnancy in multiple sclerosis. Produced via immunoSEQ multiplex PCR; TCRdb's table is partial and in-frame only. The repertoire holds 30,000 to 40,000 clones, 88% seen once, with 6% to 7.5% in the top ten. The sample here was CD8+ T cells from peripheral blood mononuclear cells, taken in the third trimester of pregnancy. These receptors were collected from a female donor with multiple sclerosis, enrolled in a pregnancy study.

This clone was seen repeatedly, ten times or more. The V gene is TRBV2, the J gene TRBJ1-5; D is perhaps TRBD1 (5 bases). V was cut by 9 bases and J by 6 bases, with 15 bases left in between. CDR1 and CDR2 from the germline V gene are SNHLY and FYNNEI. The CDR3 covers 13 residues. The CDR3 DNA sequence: TGTGCCAGTTGGGGGGAGGGGACTCAGCCCCAGCATTTT. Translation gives CASWGEGTQPQHF. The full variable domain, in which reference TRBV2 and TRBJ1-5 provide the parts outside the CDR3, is EPEVTQTPSHQVTQMGQEVILRCVPISNHLYFYWYRQILGQKVEFLVSFYNNEISEKSEIFDDQFSVERPDGSNFTLKIRSTKLEDSAMYFCASWGEGTQPQHFGDGTRLSIL.

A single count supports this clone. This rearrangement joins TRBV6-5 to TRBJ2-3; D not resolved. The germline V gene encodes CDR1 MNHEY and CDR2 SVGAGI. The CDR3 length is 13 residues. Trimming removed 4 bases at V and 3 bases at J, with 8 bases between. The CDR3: CASSWLGTDTQYF. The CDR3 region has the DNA TGTGCCAGCAGTTGGCTCGGGACAGATACGCAGTATTTT.

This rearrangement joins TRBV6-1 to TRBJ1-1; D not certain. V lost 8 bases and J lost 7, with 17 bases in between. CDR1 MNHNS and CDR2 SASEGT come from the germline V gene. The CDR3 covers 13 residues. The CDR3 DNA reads TGTGCCAGCCCTGACGGGAGTTCATTTGAAGCTTTCTTT. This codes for CASPDGSSFEAFF.

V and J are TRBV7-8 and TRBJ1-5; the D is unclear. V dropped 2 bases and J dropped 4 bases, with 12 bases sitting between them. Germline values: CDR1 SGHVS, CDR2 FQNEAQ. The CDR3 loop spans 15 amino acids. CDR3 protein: CASSLSGRANQPQHF. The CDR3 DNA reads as TGTGCCAGCAGCTTATCCGGGCGGGCTAATCAGCCCCAGCATTTT.

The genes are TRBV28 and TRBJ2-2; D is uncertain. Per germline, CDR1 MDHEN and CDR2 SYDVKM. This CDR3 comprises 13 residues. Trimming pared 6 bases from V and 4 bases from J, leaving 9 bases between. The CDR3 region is CASSSVLTGELFF. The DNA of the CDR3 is TGTGCCAGCAGCTCCGTCCTCACCGGGGAGCTGTTTTTT.

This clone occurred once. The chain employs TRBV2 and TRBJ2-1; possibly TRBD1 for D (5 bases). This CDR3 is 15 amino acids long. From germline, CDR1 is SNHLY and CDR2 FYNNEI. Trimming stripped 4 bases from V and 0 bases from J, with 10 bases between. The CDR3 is CASSVVGRSYNEQFF. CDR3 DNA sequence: TGTGCCAGCAGTGTTGTGGGGCGCTCCTACAATGAGCAGTTCTTC.

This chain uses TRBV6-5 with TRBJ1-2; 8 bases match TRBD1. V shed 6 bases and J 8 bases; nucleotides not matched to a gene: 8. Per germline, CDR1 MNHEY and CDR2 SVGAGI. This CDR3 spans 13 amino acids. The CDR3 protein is CASRSGQGRGYTF. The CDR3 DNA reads TGTGCCAGCAGGTCCGGACAGGGCAGAGGCTACACCTTC.

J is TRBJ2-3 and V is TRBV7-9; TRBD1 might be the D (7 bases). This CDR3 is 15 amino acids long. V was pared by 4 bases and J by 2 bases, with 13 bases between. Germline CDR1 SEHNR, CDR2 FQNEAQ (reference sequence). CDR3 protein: CASSSQGGVTDTQYF. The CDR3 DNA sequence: TGTGCCAGCAGCTCCCAGGGGGGTGTCACAGATACGCAGTATTTT.

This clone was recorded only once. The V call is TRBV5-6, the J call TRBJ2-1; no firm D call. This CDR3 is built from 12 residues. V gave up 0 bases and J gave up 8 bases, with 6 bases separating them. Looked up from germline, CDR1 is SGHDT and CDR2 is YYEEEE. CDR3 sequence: CASSLARDEQFF. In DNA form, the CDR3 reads TGTGCCAGCAGCTTGGCGCGAGATGAGCAGTTCTTC.

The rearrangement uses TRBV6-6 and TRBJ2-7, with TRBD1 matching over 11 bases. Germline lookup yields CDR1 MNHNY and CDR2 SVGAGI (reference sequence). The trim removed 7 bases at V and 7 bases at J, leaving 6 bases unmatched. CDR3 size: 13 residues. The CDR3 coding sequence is TGTGCCAGCACGGGACAGGGGGTGAGTGAGCAGTACTTC. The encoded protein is CASTGQGVSEQYF.

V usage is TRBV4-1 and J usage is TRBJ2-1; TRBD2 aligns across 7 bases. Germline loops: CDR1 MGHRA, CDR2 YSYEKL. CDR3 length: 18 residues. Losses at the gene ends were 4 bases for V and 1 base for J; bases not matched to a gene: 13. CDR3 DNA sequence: TGCGCCAGCAGCCTTCTGGTGGGGACTACGTCGTCCTACAATGAGCAGTTCTTC. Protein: CASSLLVGTTSSYNEQFF.

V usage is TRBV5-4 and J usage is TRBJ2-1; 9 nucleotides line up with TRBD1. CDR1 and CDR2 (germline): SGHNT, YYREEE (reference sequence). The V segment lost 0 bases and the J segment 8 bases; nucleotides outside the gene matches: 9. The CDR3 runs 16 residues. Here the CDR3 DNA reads TGTGCCAGCAGCTTGGCGGGGACAGGGTTTTCCTATGAGCAGTTCTTC. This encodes CASSLAGTGFSYEQFF.

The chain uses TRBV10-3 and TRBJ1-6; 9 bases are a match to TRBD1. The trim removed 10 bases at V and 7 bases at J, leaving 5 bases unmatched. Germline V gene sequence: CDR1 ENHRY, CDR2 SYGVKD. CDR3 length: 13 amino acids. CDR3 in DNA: TGTGCCAGCCGCGGGACAGGGAATTCACCCCTCCACTTT. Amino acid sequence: CASRGTGNSPLHF.

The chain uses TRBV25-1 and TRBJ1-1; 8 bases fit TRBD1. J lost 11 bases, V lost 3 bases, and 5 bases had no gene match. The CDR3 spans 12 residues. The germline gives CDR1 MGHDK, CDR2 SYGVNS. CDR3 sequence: CASSDRQGAAFF. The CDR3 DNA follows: TGTGCCAGCAGTGATCGTCAGGGGGCCGCTTTCTTT.

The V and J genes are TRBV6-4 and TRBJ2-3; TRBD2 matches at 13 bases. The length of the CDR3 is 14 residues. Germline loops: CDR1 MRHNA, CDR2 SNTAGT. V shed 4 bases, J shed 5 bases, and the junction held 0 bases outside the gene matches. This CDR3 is CASSGTSGGDTQYF. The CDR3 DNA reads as TGTGCCAGCAGTGGGACTAGCGGGGGAGATACGCAGTATTTT.

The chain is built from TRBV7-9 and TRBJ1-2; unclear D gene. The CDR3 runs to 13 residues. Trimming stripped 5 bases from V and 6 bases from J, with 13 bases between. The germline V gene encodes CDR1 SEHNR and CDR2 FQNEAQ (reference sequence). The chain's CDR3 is CASSPTGRDGYTF. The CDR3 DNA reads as TGTGCCAGCAGCCCCACCGGTCGCGATGGCTACACCTTC.

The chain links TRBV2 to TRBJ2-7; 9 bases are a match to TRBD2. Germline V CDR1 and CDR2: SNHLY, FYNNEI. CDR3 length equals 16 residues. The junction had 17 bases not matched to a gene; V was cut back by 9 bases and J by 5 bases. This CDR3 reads CARQRLGLARGDEQYF. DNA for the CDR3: TGTGCCAGGCAAAGACTTGGACTAGCGCGCGGTGACGAGCAGTACTTC.

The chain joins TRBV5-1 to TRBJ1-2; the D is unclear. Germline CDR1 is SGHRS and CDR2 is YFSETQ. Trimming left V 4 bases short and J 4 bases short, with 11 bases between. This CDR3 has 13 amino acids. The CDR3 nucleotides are TGCGCCAGCAGCGAGGGTGTCAGCTATGGCTACACCTTC. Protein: CASSEGVSYGYTF. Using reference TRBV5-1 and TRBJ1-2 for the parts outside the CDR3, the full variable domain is KAGVTQTPRYLIKTRGQQVTLSCSPISGHRSVSWYQQTPGQGLQFLFEYFSETQRNKGNFPGRFSGRQFSNSRSEMNVSTLELGDSALYLCASSEGVSYGYTFGSGTRLTVV.

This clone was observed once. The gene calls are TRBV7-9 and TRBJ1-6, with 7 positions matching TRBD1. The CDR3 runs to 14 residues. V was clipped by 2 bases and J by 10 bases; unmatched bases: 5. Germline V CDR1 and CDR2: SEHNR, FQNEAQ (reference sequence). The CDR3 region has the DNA TGTGCCAGCAGCTTACACCAGGGGGGCTCACCCCTCCACTTT. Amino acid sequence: CASSLHQGGSPLHF.

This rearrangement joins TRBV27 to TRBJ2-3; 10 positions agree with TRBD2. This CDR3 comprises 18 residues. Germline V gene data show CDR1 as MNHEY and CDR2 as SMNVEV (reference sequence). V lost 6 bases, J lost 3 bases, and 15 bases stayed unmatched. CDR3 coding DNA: TGTGCCAGCAGGACTCATAACGCTCTAGCGGGGGAGACAGATACGCAGTATTTT. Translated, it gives CASRTHNALAGETDTQYF.

CDR3 amino acids: CASSWDRWGTEAFF. The CDR3 DNA reads TGCGCCAGCAGCTGGGACAGGTGGGGGACTGAAGCTTTCTTT. The rearrangement joins TRBV5-1 to TRBJ1-1, with TRBD1 matching 8 bases. CDR1 is SGHRS, CDR2 YFSETQ, per germline. The junction had 6 bases not matched to a gene; V was cut back by 3 bases and J by 5 bases. There are 14 residues in the CDR3.

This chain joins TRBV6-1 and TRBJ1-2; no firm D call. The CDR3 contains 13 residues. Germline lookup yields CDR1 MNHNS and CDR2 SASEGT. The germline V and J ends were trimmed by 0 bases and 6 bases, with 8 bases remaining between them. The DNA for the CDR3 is TGTGCCAGCAGTGAAGCGGAGGTTCATGGCTACACCTTC. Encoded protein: CASSEAEVHGYTF.

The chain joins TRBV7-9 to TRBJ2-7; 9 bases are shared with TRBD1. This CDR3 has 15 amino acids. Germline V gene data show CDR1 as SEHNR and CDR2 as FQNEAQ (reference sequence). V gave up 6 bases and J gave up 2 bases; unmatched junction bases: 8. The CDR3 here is CASSLDRGLTYEQYF. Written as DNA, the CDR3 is TGTGCCAGCAGTCTGGACAGGGGACTTACCTACGAGCAGTACTTC.